This record looks at one TCR beta chain sequence and its context. Its antigen is currently not known. No much larger clonotype is one base removed from it; base qualities were not supplied. The data were obtained in a study of vaccination and CD4 T cells after COVID-19 (dated by TCRdb to the early 2020s). In terms of the full investigation: Every convalescent patient had a positive nasal swab PCR test for SARS-CoV-2, with mild disease in 8 to 10 patients and severe disease in one. Six males and four females were included in the convalescent cohort, with two Hispanic individuals, seven Caucasians, two Asians and one multiracial person represented. Post-vaccine blood samples were collected a median of about 72 days after the second vaccine dose, ranging from about 13 to 241 days. Post-COVID blood samples from convalescent patients were collected a median of about 100 days after diagnosis, with a range of 35 to 161 days. Participants got two doses of the Pfizer-BioNTech BNT162b2 vaccine (n=8) or two doses of the Moderna mRNA-1273 vaccine (n=2). Control cultures received a CEFX viral epitope pool as the positive control, an HIV-1 Nef peptide pool as the negative control, or no peptide. Overlapping spike peptide pools from SARS-CoV-2 and from the common cold coronaviruses HCoV-NL63, HCoV-OC43 and HCoV-229E were used as culture stimuli. In around nine COVID-19 convalescent patients and several infection-naive healthy vaccine recipients, the spike-specific CD4+ TCR repertoire before mRNA vaccination was compared with the repertoire after mRNA vaccination. Broad study findings and their caveats: Although the median number of SARS-CoV-2-reactive clonotypes went up from 20 to 25 after infection to some 38 after vaccination, the increase was not significant. In convalescent patients, nearly all vaccine-specific clones (304 of 307) were found to be mono-reactive for SARS-CoV-2 spike rather than cross-reactive with common cold coronaviruses. In convalescent patients, a median approximately 83% of post-vaccine SARS-CoV-2-reactive clones were detected only after vaccination, and vaccine-specific priming was suggested by this finding. Relatively few convalescent patients were included in the study, and early timepoints after natural infection were not analyzed.

The library was produced with PCR. TCR sequencing of DNA from cultured CD4+ T cells used the Oncomine TCR Beta short-read assay at the Johns Hopkins FTIC core. The QIAamp micro DNA kit was used to extract genomic DNA from the cultured CD4+ T cells. Oncomine TCR Beta libraries from cultured CD4+ T cells were pooled using unique dual indexes and sequenced on an Illumina iSeq 100. Regarding the original processing steps: Non-productive sequences were filtered out, and CDR3s that did not start with C, did not end with F or W, or were shorter than 7 amino acids were discarded. Antigen-specific clonotypes were identified with the MANAFEST web application by comparing peptide-stimulated wells with reference and other culture wells. Positive clones required FDR below 0.05, an odds ratio above 5, and productive frequency above 0.1% in at least two of three replicate wells. A clonotype was classed as cross-reactive if the clonotype showed significant expansion both in SARS-CoV-2 spike wells and in at least one common cold coronavirus spike condition. Using R version 3.6.1, CDR3 homology was evaluated through Levenshtein distances (stringdist) along with unrooted phylogenetic trees (ape). TCRdb passed the public sequencing reads through fastp at Q25 and MiXCR, retaining productive beta sequences. Each CDR3 protein gets just one entry, which takes the most common genes and DNA from the rows behind it. These V and J calls are TCRdb output, not the study's own analysis. The sample records some 16,000 distinct CDR3 sequences, approximately 50% of which are singletons. Together, the top ten hold 16% of the sample.

Explained via the paper, the treatment or condition label denotes: roughly ten-day PBMC culture with coronavirus spike peptide pools or control peptides (ViraFEST assay). The study used the ViraFEST assay, which expanded antigen-specific T cells with peptide pools and then identified expanded clonotypes by TCR sequencing. The convalescent patients' positive SARS-CoV-2 PCR tests fell between March and December 2020, which was before the Alpha, Beta and Delta variants emerged in the United States. Two million PBMCs per well were cultured in IMDM with roughly 5.5% human AB serum and approximately 10 IU/ml IL-2, plus 10 ug/ml peptide pools. On days 3 and 7, half of the culture medium was replaced with fresh IL-2-containing medium. After around 10 days of culture, CD4+ T cells were isolated by negative selection using the EasySep CD4+ T cell isolation kit. Ficoll-Paque Plus gradient centrifugation was used to isolate PBMCs from whole blood, and the isolated PBMCs were then either used fresh or cryopreserved at -140C. Each culture condition was generally run in triplicate wells.

Sequences MNHNS (CDR1) and SASEGT (CDR2) are obtained from the germline V gene. The V end gives up 6 bases and the J end 3 bases, leaving 7 bases in the junction not matched to a gene. The CDR3 has 14 amino acids, counting the end cysteine and phenylalanine. The retained sequence is limited to the CDR3, 42 bases, with the frame set at the first base. The sequence is built from TRBV6-1 and TRBJ1-2; 7 bases in the junction line up with TRBD1. This TCR came from a human donor who had recovered from COVID-19. The sample was CD4+ T cells from blood, cultured in vitro. DNA sequence: TGTGCCAGCAGGAGACAGGGATTCGACTATGGCTACACCTTC. Its protein product is CASRRQGFDYGYTF.